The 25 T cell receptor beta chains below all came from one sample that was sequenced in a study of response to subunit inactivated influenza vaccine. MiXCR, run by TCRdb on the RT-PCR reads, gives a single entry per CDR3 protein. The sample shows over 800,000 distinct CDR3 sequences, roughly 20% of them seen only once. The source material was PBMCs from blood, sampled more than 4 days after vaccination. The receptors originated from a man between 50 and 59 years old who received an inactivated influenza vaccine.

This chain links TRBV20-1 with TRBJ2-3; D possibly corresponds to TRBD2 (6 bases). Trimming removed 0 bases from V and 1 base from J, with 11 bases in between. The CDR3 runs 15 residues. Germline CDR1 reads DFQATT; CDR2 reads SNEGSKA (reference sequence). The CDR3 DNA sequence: TGCAGTGCTAGAGACGGGGGTCTGGGCACAGATACGCAGTATTTT. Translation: CSARDGGLGTDTQYF.

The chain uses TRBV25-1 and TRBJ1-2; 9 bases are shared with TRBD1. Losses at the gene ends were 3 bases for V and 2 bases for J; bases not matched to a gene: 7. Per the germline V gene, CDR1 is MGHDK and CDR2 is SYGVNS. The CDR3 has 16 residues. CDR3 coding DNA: TGTGCCAGCAGTGATCCTCGGACAGGGGCCAACTATGGCTACACCTTC. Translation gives CASSDPRTGANYGYTF.

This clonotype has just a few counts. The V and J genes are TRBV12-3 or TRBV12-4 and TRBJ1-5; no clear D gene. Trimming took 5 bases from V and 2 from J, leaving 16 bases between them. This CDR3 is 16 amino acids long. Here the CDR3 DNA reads TGTGCCAGCAGTCCTCACACCGTGATGGGCAATCAGCCCCAGCATTTT. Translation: CASSPHTVMGNQPQHF.

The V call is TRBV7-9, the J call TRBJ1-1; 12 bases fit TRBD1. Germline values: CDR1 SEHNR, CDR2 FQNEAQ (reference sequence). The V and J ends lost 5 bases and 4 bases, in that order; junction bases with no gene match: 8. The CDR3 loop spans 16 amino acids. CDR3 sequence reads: CASSGRDRGHGTEAFF. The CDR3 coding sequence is TGTGCCAGCAGCGGCCGGGACAGGGGGCATGGCACTGAAGCTTTCTTT.

Written as DNA, the CDR3 is TGCAGCGTGAGCGGGAGGGTTTACAATGAGCAGTTCTTC. It is translated as CSVSGRVYNEQFF. The chain carries TRBV29-1 and TRBJ2-1, with 10 bases identical to TRBD2. The CDR3 runs to 13 residues. With 6 bases clipped from V and 4 bases from J, the junction kept 3 bases outside the gene matches. The germline gives CDR1 SQVTM, CDR2 ANQGSEA.

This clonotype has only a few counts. CDR3 DNA sequence: TGTGCCAGCAGCCAAGATCTCAGCAGGTGGGCAAACGAGCAGTACTTC. Its translation: CASSQDLSRWANEQYF. The rearrangement joins TRBV4-2 to TRBJ2-7; D unresolved. Trimming left V 0 bases short and J 5 bases short, with 17 bases between. The CDR3 totals 16 residues. Germline assignment: CDR1 LGHNA and CDR2 YNFKEQ.

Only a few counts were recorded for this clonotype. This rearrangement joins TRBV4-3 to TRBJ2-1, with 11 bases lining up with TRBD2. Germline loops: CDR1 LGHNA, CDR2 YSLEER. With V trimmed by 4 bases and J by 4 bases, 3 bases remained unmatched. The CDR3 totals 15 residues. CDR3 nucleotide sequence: TGCGCCAGCAGCCCCTCTAGCGGGGGGTACAATGAGCAGTTCTTC. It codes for CASSPSSGGYNEQFF.

Written as DNA, the CDR3 is TGCAGCGCTGGGGGAGGGACTGAAGCTTTCTTT. Protein: CSAGGGTEAFF. This chain links TRBV29-1 with TRBJ1-1, with D perhaps TRBD1 (5 bases). CDR3 length: 11 residues. The germline V and J ends were trimmed by 7 bases and 5 bases, with 11 bases remaining between them. Per the germline V gene, CDR1 is SQVTM and CDR2 is ANQGSEA.

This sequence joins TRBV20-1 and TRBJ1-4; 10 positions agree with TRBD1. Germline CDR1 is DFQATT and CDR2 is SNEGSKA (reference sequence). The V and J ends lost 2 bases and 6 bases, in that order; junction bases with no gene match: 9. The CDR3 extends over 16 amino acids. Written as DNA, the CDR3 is TGCAGTGCTAGATCCCCGGGGGGGACAGGGGATGAAAAACTGTTTTTT. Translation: CSARSPGGTGDEKLFF.

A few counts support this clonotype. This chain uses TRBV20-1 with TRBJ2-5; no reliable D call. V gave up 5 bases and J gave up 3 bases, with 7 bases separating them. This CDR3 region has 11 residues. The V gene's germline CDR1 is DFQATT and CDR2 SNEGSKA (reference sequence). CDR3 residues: CSALIKETQYF. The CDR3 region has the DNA TGCAGTGCTCTAATTAAAGAGACCCAGTACTTC.

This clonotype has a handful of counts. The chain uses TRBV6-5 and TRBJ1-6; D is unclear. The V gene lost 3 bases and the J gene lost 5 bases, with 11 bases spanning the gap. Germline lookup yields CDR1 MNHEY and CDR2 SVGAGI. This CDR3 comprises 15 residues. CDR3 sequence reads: CASSYRTGNNSPLHF. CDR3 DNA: TGTGCCAGCAGTTATAGGACGGGGAATAATTCACCCCTCCACTTT.

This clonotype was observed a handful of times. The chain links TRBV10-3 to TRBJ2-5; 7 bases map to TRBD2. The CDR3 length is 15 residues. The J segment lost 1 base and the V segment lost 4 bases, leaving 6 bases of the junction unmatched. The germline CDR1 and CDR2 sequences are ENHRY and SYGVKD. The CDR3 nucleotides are TGTGCCATCAGTGTAGGAACGGGGGGCCAAGAGACCCAGTACTTC. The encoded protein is CAISVGTGGQETQYF.

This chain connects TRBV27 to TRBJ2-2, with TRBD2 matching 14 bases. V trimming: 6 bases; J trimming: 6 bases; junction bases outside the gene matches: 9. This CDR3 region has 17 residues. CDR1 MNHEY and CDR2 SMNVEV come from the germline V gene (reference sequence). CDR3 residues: CASRRLAGGPRAGELFF. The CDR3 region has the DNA TGTGCCAGCAGGAGACTAGCGGGAGGGCCAAGGGCCGGGGAGCTGTTTTTT.

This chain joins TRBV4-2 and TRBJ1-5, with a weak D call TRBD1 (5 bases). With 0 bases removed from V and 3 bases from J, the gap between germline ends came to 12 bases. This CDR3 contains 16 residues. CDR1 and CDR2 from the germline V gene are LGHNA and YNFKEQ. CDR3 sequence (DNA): TGTGCCAGCAGCCAAGAGTCCAGGGAGATCAATCAGCCCCAGCATTTT. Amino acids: CASSQESREINQPQHF.

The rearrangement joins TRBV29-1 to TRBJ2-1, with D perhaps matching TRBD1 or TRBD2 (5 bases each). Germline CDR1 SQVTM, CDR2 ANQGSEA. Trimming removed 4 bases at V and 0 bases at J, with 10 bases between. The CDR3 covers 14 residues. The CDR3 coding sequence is TGCAGCGTTGGGGGGAGACTCTCCTACAATGAGCAGTTCTTC. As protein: CSVGGRLSYNEQFF.

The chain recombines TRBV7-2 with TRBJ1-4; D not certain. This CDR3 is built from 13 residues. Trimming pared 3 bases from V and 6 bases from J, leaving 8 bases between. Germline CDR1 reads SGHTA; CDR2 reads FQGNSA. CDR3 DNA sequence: TGTGCCAGCAGCTTGCCCAGTGATGAAAAACTGTTTTTT. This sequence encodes CASSLPSDEKLFF.

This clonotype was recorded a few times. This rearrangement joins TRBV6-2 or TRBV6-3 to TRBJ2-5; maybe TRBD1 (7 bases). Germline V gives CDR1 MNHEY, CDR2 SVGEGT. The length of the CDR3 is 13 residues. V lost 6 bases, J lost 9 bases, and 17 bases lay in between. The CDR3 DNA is TGTGCCAGCAGACGACAGGGCTCGGGGGCCCAGTACTTC. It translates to CASRRQGSGAQYF.

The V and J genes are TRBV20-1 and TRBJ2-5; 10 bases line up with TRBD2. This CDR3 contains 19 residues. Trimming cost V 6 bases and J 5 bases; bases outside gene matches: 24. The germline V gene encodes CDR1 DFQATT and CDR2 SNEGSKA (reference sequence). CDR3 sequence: CSAPQREGLRVRPEETQYF. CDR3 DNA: TGCAGTGCCCCACAGCGGGAGGGCCTCCGAGTCAGGCCCGAGGAGACCCAGTACTTC.

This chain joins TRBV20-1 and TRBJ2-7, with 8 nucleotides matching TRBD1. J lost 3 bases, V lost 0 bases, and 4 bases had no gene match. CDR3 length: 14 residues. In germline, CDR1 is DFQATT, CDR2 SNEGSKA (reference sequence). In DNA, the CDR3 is TGCAGTGCTAGAGATCGGGACAGGCACTACGAGCAGTACTTC. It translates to CSARDRDRHYEQYF.

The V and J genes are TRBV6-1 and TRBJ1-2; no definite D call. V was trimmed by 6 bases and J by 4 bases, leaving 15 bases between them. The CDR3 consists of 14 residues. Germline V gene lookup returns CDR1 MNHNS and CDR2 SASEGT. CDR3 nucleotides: TGTGCCAGCAGAACTCTGGGTTTCCCCTATGGCTACACCTTC. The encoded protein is CASRTLGFPYGYTF.

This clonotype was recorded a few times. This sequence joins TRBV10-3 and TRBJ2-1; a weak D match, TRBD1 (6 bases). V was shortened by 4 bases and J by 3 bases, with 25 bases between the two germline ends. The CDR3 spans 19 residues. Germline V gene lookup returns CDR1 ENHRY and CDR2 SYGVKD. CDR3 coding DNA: TGTGCCATCAGTGGAGAGGCTCCCGAGCAGAGGGGGTACTACAATGAGCAGTTCTTC. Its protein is CAISGEAPEQRGYYNEQFF.

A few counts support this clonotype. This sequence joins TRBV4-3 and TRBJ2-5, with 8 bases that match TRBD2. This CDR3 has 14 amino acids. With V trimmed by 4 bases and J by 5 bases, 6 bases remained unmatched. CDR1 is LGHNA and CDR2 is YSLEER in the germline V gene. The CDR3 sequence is CASSLSGSHETQYF. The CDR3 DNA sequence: TGCGCCAGCAGCCTCAGCGGGAGTCACGAGACCCAGTACTTC.

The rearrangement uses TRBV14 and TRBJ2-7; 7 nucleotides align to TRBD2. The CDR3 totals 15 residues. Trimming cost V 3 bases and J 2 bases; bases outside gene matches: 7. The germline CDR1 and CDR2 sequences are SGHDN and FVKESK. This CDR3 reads CASSHPSGTTYEQYF. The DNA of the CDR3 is TGTGCCAGCAGCCACCCAAGCGGGACCACCTACGAGCAGTACTTC.

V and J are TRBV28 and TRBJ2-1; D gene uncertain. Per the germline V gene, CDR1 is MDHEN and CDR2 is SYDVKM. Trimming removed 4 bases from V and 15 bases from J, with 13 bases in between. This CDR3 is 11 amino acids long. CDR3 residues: CASSSRHDPFF. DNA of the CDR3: TGTGCCAGCAGTTCAAGACACGATCCGTTCTTC. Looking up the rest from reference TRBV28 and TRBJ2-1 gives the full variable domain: DVKVTQSSRYLVKRTGEKVFLECVQDMDHENMFWYRQDPGLGLRLIYFSYDVKMKEKGDIPEGYSVSREKKERFSLILESASTNQTSMYLCASSSRHDPFFGPGTRLTVL.

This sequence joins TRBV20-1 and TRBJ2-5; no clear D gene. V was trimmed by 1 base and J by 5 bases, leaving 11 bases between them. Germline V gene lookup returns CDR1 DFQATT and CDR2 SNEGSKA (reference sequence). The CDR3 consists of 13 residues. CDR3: CSARVGLLETQYF. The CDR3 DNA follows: TGCAGTGCTAGAGTCGGGCTTCTGGAGACCCAGTACTTC.